A selection of T cell receptor beta chains follows, all from one sample in a study of OX40 agonist ivuxolimab in advanced cancers. Repertoires were generated with immunoSEQ multiplex PCR, while TCRdb's copy carries only in-frame clones and drops some. The sample contains about 6,700 clones, 94% of which appear only once. Sequencing was performed on CD4+ or CD8+ T cells sorted from blood, taken in a trial of the OX40 agonist ivuxolimab. These receptors were taken from an adult with an advanced solid tumor such as melanoma, head and neck, liver or kidney cancer. Both conserved end residues are part of each CDR3. A D gene is named only where the DNA matches it firmly. Clone size is not always given. Where it is, it says once, few, many or a class for expanded clones.

cdr3_nt cdr3_aa clone_size v_call d_call j_call
TGCGCCAGCAGCCCTGGACCGAACAATCAGCCCCAGCATTTT CASSPGPNNQPQHF once TRBV5-1 - TRBJ1-5
TGTGCCAGCAGCACCACTAGCGGCAGCACAGATACGCAGTATTTT CASSTTSGSTDTQYF - TRBV7-9 TRBD2 TRBJ2-3
TGTGCCAGCAGCTCATTGAATACAGCCAAAAACATTCAGTACTTC CASSSLNTAKNIQYF - TRBV27 - TRBJ2-4
TGTGCCTGGGTCCCCGCGGGAGTATCAGATACGCAGTATTTT CAWVPAGVSDTQYF - TRBV30 TRBD2 TRBJ2-3
TGTGCCAGCAGTGACATCGCGCGTGAAAAACTGTTTTTT CASSDIAREKLFF - TRBV6-4 - TRBJ1-4
TGTGCCAGCAGCCGACAGGGTACGGGCTACGAGCAGTACTTC CASSRQGTGYEQYF once TRBV7-9 TRBD1 TRBJ2-7
TGTGCCAGCAGTTTCGAGGGGCAGAATAATTCACCCCTCCACTTT CASSFEGQNNSPLHF - TRBV27 - TRBJ1-6
TGTGCCAGCAGCTTTAGTCTCACAGATACGCAGTATTTT CASSFSLTDTQYF - TRBV11-3 - TRBJ2-3
TGTGCCAGCAGTAACGGCGACAGCCTGAACACTGAAGCTTTCTTT CASSNGDSLNTEAFF - TRBV6-6 - TRBJ1-1
TGTGCCAGCAGTGAACCCGGGACAGGGACCTACGAGCAGTACTTC CASSEPGTGTYEQYF - TRBV6-1 TRBD1 TRBJ2-7
TGTGCCAGCAGCTTAGAAGCGGGAGCGGCCGGGGAGCTGTTTTTT CASSLEAGAAGELFF once TRBV7-9 TRBD2 TRBJ2-2
TGCAGCGTTGACGGCAGCCAGGAAATGCAGTACTTC CSVDGSQEMQYF - TRBV29-1 - TRBJ2-7
TGTGCCAGCAGTGACGGGGGGGACCTTCGGCCCCAGCATTTT CASSDGGDLRPQHF once TRBV25-1 - TRBJ1-5
TGTGCCAGCAGCGCTCGGGGGGTGCCCAATCAGCCCCAGCATTTT CASSARGVPNQPQHF - TRBV9 - TRBJ1-5
TGTGCCTGGAGTCCGATTCTGGGTGGCTACACCTTC CAWSPILGGYTF - TRBV30 - TRBJ1-2
TGTGCCAGCAGCCAAGAAATAGCGGGACACCAAGAGACCCAGTACTTC CASSQEIAGHQETQYF - TRBV4-2 TRBD2 TRBJ2-5
TGTGCCATCGGTCGAGTTCGCCATGAGCAGTTCTTC CAIGRVRHEQFF - TRBV6-6 - TRBJ2-1
TGTGCCAGCAGCTTATTCTCAGCCACAGATACGCAGTATTTT CASSLFSATDTQYF - TRBV7-3 - TRBJ2-3
TGCGCCAGCAGCTTGGACACAGCGAACACTGAAGCTTTCTTT CASSLDTANTEAFF - TRBV5-1 - TRBJ1-1
TGTGCCAGTAGTACCCTTCATCTCCCAGATACGCAGTATTTT CASSTLHLPDTQYF - TRBV19 - TRBJ2-3